This passage covers 27 T cell receptor beta chains from one sample sequenced in a study of T-cell reconstitution after alpha-beta-depleted transplantation in children. Using unique molecular identifiers, the investigators prepared the TCRbeta library. TCRdb ran MiXCR on the PCR reads and lists one entry per CDR3 protein. The sample records 400,000 to 550,000 distinct CDR3 sequences, roughly a tenth being singletons. The sample here was PBMCs, taken before TCRalphabeta/CD19-depleted stem cell transplant. Receptors originate from a child aged 2 to 15 with inherited bone marrow failure, due to receive a stem cell transplant.

This clonotype occurred many times. The rearrangement links TRBV5-1 to TRBJ2-7; D possibly corresponds to TRBD1 (5 bases). V was trimmed by 2 bases and J by 2 bases, leaving 14 bases between them. The CDR3 is 15 residues long. CDR1 is SGHRS, CDR2 YFSETQ, per germline. For the CDR3, the DNA is TGCGCCAGCAGCTTAGAGGCAGGGCCTACCTACGAGCAGTACTTC. Its translation: CASSLEAGPTYEQYF.

This clonotype has a count of ten or more. V usage is TRBV6-2 or TRBV6-3 and J usage is TRBJ2-7; either TRBD1 or TRBD2 may supply D (5 bases each). Germline CDR1 MNHEY, CDR2 SVGEGT. The CDR3 is 16 residues long. Trimming left V 0 bases short and J 3 bases short, with 15 bases between. This CDR3 reads CASSYSDRDGIYEQYF. CDR3 in DNA: TGTGCCAGCAGTTACTCGGACCGGGACGGTATCTACGAGCAGTACTTC.

Details on this clonotype: A much larger clonotype is one base distant, so this may be a read error. The V call is TRBV19, the J call TRBJ2-2; a weak D match, TRBD2 (5 bases). Germline CDR1 reads LNHDA; CDR2 reads SQIVND (reference sequence). This CDR3 is 13 amino acids long. CDR3 nucleotides: TGTTCCAGTAAAAATGATGCGGGCGGGGAGCTGTTTTTT. Translated, it gives CSSKNDAGGELFF.

This clonotype was counted many times. The gene calls are TRBV6-1 and TRBJ1-6, with 9 bases fitting TRBD1. This CDR3 has 15 residues. The V gene end was trimmed by 6 bases and the J gene end by 8 bases; junction bases not matched to a gene: 8. The V gene's germline CDR1 is MNHNS and CDR2 SASEGT. The CDR3 loop is CASRAIGQGHSPLHF. The CDR3 DNA sequence: TGTGCCAGCAGGGCTATAGGACAGGGGCATTCACCCCTCCACTTT.

This clonotype has ten or more counts. The V call is TRBV29-1, the J call TRBJ2-1; D perhaps matches TRBD2 (6 bases). Between the trimmed V and J ends, which lost 3 bases and 2 bases, there was a span of 11 bases. From germline, CDR1 is SQVTM and CDR2 ANQGSEA. The CDR3 consists of 14 residues. The CDR3 loop reads CSVESGLAYNEQFF. The CDR3 bases are TGCAGCGTTGAGAGCGGGTTGGCCTACAATGAGCAGTTCTTC.

This clonotype was seen ten or more times. The genes are TRBV12-3 or TRBV12-4 and TRBJ2-3; D may be TRBD1 (5 bases). This CDR3 is built from 16 residues. V was shortened by 5 bases and J by 0 bases, with 15 bases between the two germline ends. Here the CDR3 reads CASSNLRVSSTDTQYF. In DNA, the CDR3 is TGTGCCAGCAGTAACCTCAGGGTTTCTAGCACAGATACGCAGTATTTT.

This clonotype was seen repeatedly, ten times or more. This chain links TRBV20-1 with TRBJ2-7; TRBD2 matches at 7 bases. Per the germline V gene, CDR1 is DFQATT and CDR2 is SNEGSKA (reference sequence). J lost 4 bases, V lost 3 bases, and 9 bases had no gene match. The CDR3 runs to 14 residues. DNA for the CDR3: TGCAGTGCTAGTCGGCTAGCGGCGATGTACGAGCAGTACTTC. It yields the protein CSASRLAAMYEQYF.

This clonotype was picked up many times. This chain links TRBV27 with TRBJ1-5; tentative D call: TRBD1 (6 bases). The V gene's germline CDR1 is MNHEY and CDR2 SMNVEV (reference sequence). This CDR3 is 16 amino acids long. V gave up 3 bases and J gave up 3 bases, with 15 bases separating them. The CDR3: CASSFRGPTHNQPQHF. CDR3 DNA: TGTGCCAGCAGTTTCAGGGGCCCGACCCACAATCAGCCCCAGCATTTT.

This clonotype was counted between two and nine times. The CDR3 bases are TGTGCCAGCGGACCGATCGCCCCCCAAGAGACCCAGTACTTC. Amino acids: CASGPIAPQETQYF. The chain couples TRBV28 to TRBJ2-5, with unresolved D. The germline CDR1 and CDR2 sequences are MDHEN and SYDVKM. The germline V and J ends were trimmed by 8 bases and 1 base, with 14 bases remaining between them. This CDR3 is built from 14 residues.

This clonotype was seen at least ten times. The chain couples TRBV6-2 or TRBV6-3 to TRBJ1-1; a possible D gene is TRBD1 (6 bases). The CDR3 has 14 residues. V shed 5 bases and J shed 1 base, with 11 bases lying between them. CDR1 MNHEY and CDR2 SVGEGT come from the germline V gene. In nucleotides, the CDR3 is TGTGCCAGCAGTACAAGACAGGAGAACACTGAAGCTTTCTTT. This codes for CASSTRQENTEAFF.

The rearrangement joins TRBV29-1 to TRBJ2-2, with 12 bases lining up with TRBD1. CDR1 is SQVTM and CDR2 is ANQGSEA in the germline V gene. V lost 8 bases to trimming and J lost 6 bases; unmatched junction nucleotides: 4. This CDR3 comprises 13 residues. The CDR3 DNA reads TGCAGCTTCCGGGACAGGGGGCCCGGGGAGCTGTTTTTT. Translation: CSFRDRGPGELFF.

This clonotype was observed a handful of times. The CDR3 loop is CASSLGRLAGEGEQFF. The CDR3 region has the DNA TGTGCCAGCAGTTTAGGGCGACTAGCGGGGGAGGGGGAGCAGTTCTTC. The rearrangement uses TRBV12-3 or TRBV12-4 and TRBJ2-1; TRBD2 matches at 12 bases. The CDR3 has 16 residues. Unmatched junction bases numbered 8, after V lost 1 base and J lost 10 bases.

This clonotype was seen ten or more times. This chain joins TRBV12-3 or TRBV12-4 and TRBJ2-7; possible D gene TRBD2, 6 bases. Trimming removed 2 bases from V and 6 bases from J, with 11 bases in between. CDR3 size: 13 residues. DNA for the CDR3: TGTGCCAGCAGTTTAAAGGGGAGGAGCGAGCAGTACTTC. This translates into CASSLKGRSEQYF.

The table lists this clonotype with many counts. This chain links TRBV29-1 with TRBJ2-1; TRBD1 aligns across 7 bases. V trimming: 6 bases; J trimming: 1 base; junction bases outside the gene matches: 9. Germline CDR1 SQVTM, CDR2 ANQGSEA. The CDR3 is 15 amino acids. CDR3 DNA: TGCAGCGTGGAAAGGACAGGCACTTCCTACAATGAGCAGTTCTTC. Its protein is CSVERTGTSYNEQFF.

This clonotype was counted at least ten times. Because the CDR3's place on the DNA is in doubt, the DNA is left out and the CDR3 is given as listed by TCRdb. The V gene is TRBV30, the J gene TRBJ2-2; TRBD1 was called by the table and not checked on the DNA. Germline V CDR1 and CDR2: GTSNPN, SVGIG (reference sequence). The CDR3 has 13 residues if both end residues are counted. The CDR3 sequence is CSVDSRTPGSCFF.

The chain employs TRBV12-3 or TRBV12-4 and TRBJ2-1, with TRBD2 matching over 9 bases. The length of the CDR3 is 15 residues. Trimming at V came to 8 bases and at J to 4 bases, leaving 9 bases not matched to a gene. CDR3 amino acids: CASRSGTSQYNEQFF. The CDR3 DNA reads as TGTGCCAGCCGGAGCGGGACTAGCCAATACAATGAGCAGTTCTTC.

This clonotype occurred many times. The chain joins TRBV18 to TRBJ1-2; weak D call: TRBD1 (5 bases). The germline V gene encodes CDR1 KGHSH and CDR2 LQKENI. Deletions cut 3 bases from V and 3 bases from J, with 14 bases between. The CDR3 runs 15 residues. The CDR3 coding sequence is TGTGCCAGCTCACCTAAGGGGTTTTCGGACTATGGCTACACCTTC. Protein sequence: CASSPKGFSDYGYTF.

This clonotype was observed a few times. This sequence joins TRBV27 and TRBJ2-7; tentative D call: TRBD1 (6 bases). The CDR3 has 16 amino acids. Germline CDR1 is MNHEY and CDR2 is SMNVEV (reference sequence). The V end lost 5 bases, the J end lost 0 bases, and 17 bases lay between the germline ends. CDR3 region: CASSPSTGTPSYEQYF. In nucleotides, the CDR3 is TGTGCCAGCAGTCCCTCCACAGGGACCCCCTCCTACGAGCAGTACTTC.

There are many counts of this clonotype. This chain links TRBV4-3 with TRBJ1-5, with D tentatively TRBD1 (6 bases). CDR1 is LGHNA and CDR2 is YSLEER in the germline V gene. V was clipped by 0 bases and J by 2 bases, with 20 bases between them. The CDR3 sequence is 19 residues long. DNA for the CDR3: TGCGCCAGCAGCCAAGATCTCGGGGGGGCGCGTCTGGGCAATCAGCCCCAGCATTTT. Amino acids: CASSQDLGGARLGNQPQHF.

This clonotype was observed many times. This chain joins TRBV5-1 and TRBJ1-1; no clear D. Germline V lookup: CDR1 SGHRS, CDR2 YFSETQ. The germline V and J ends were trimmed by 4 bases and 4 bases, with 11 bases remaining between them. This CDR3 contains 13 residues. The CDR3 reads CASSDQSSTEAFF. CDR3 DNA sequence: TGCGCCAGCAGCGACCAATCGTCCACTGAAGCTTTCTTT.

Ten or more counts support this clonotype. The chain uses TRBV29-1 and TRBJ2-3; 13 bases align to TRBD2. The CDR3 spans 15 residues. Germline trimming cut 6 bases from V and 6 bases from J; bases unmatched to any gene: 9. Germline loops: CDR1 SQVTM, CDR2 ANQGSEA. The CDR3 DNA sequence: TGCAGCGTGGCCGGACTAGCGGGAGAGGTTGATACGCAGTATTTT. Protein sequence: CSVAGLAGEVDTQYF.

At least ten counts were recorded for this clonotype. The rearrangement links TRBV20-1 to TRBJ2-1; 10 nucleotides agree with TRBD2. V lost 3 bases and J lost 12; bases outside the gene matches: 11. Germline loops: CDR1 DFQATT, CDR2 SNEGSKA (reference sequence). The CDR3 extends over 14 amino acids. The chain's CDR3 is CSARPLAGVAGQFF. CDR3 coding DNA: TGCAGTGCTAGGCCTCTAGCGGGAGTTGCTGGGCAGTTCTTC.

Comments on this clonotype: It may be a read error: a sequence one base away is much more abundant. Without the conserved terminal phenylalanine or tryptophan, this CDR3 likely stems from a read error. The rearrangement joins TRBV28 to TRBJ2-3, with D maybe TRBD1 (5 bases). Germline values: CDR1 MDHEN, CDR2 SYDVKM. The CDR3 runs to 15 residues. The V and J ends lost 5 bases and 4 bases respectively, with 16 bases between them. The CDR3 DNA follows: TGTGCCAGCAGTCCACGACAGTCCCCCCCAGATACGCAGTATTTA. Its translation is CASSPRQSPPDTQYL.

This chain connects TRBV2 to TRBJ2-7, with 8 nucleotides matching TRBD1. Trimming took 8 bases from V and 0 from J; bases not matched to a gene: 6. Germline V gene lookup returns CDR1 SNHLY and CDR2 FYNNEI. CDR3 length: 14 residues. The CDR3 coding sequence is TGTGCCAGCGCAGGACAGGGATTCTCCTACGAGCAGTACTTC. It yields the protein CASAGQGFSYEQYF. The variable domain in full, with the rest retrieved from reference TRBV2 and TRBJ2-7, is EPEVTQTPSHQVTQMGQEVILRCVPISNHLYFYWYRQILGQKVEFLVSFYNNEISEKSEIFDDQFSVERPDGSNFTLKIRSTKLEDSAMYFCASAGQGFSYEQYFGPGTRLTVT.

The sample holds many counts of this clonotype. The genes are TRBV29-1 and TRBJ1-1; D is ambiguous. Trimming pared 3 bases from V and 1 base from J, leaving 12 bases between. The CDR3 has 14 amino acids. Germline CDR1 SQVTM, CDR2 ANQGSEA. The CDR3: CSVDFYAENTEAFF. In nucleotides, the CDR3 is TGCAGCGTTGACTTTTATGCCGAGAACACTGAAGCTTTCTTT.

In its sample, this clonotype was seen a few times. This chain links TRBV20-1 with TRBJ1-4; TRBD1 matches at 10 bases. The CDR3 length is 15 residues. Germline lookup yields CDR1 DFQATT and CDR2 SNEGSKA (reference sequence). Trimming removed 2 bases from V and 6 bases from J; junction bases left unmatched: 6. This CDR3 is CSARTTGTGDEKLFF. The CDR3 region has the DNA TGCAGTGCTAGAACCACCGGGACAGGGGATGAAAAACTGTTTTTT.

This chain links TRBV30 with TRBJ2-2; unclear D gene. Trimming pared 4 bases from V and 0 bases from J, leaving 21 bases between. Germline CDR1 and CDR2: GTSNPN and SVGIG (reference sequence). CDR3 length: 18 amino acids. The DNA of the CDR3 is TGTGCCTGGAAAACGTTCGATCCGGGCTCCGCGAACACCGGGGAGCTGTTTTTT. Translated, it gives CAWKTFDPGSANTGELFF.